The next 13 T cell receptor beta chains were all read from a single sample in a study of cytomegalovirus exposure and HLA in healthy donors. The PCR used 60 Vbeta and 13 Jbeta primers. Assay: immunoSEQ multiplex PCR; the TCRdb copy retains only in-frame clones and omits some. This sample carries some 120,000 clones, about four fifths of them seen once, and the ten largest clones take roughly 3.5%. Material: PBMCs. These TCRs come from a woman in her 40s in good health and CMV-seropositive.

J is TRBJ1-1 and V is TRBV28; unclear D gene. The CDR3 runs 15 residues. V dropped 4 bases and J dropped 4 bases, with 16 bases sitting between them. Germline CDR1 reads MDHEN; CDR2 reads SYDVKM. Here the CDR3 DNA reads TGTGCCAGCAGTTCTACCCTAGGAGCGCTCACTGAAGCTTTCTTT. Amino acids: CASSSTLGALTEAFF.

This clone showed up just a few times. The chain is built from TRBV27 and TRBJ1-2; 8 nucleotides align to TRBD1. The CDR3 sequence is 15 residues long. V shed 5 bases, J shed 3 bases, and the junction held 8 bases outside the gene matches. Germline V gene data show CDR1 as MNHEY and CDR2 as SMNVEV (reference sequence). CDR3 nucleotides: TGTGCCAGCAGTCCCGACAGGGGTTGGCACTATGGCTACACCTTC. It yields the protein CASSPDRGWHYGYTF.

Written as DNA, the CDR3 is TGTGCCAGCATCTGGGGCAGGGGGCCCGAGCAGTTCTTC. Its translation is CASIWGRGPEQFF. The chain recombines TRBV6-1 with TRBJ2-1; TRBD1 agrees at 8 bases. J was trimmed by 10 bases and V by 7 bases; bases with no gene match: 9. Germline values: CDR1 MNHNS, CDR2 SASEGT. The CDR3 has 13 amino acids.

This clone was detected only once. The rearrangement joins TRBV19 to TRBJ2-1, with 7 bases matching TRBD2. The CDR3 spans 15 residues. CDR1 is LNHDA, CDR2 SQIVND, per germline (reference sequence). V gave up 6 bases and J gave up 8 bases; unmatched junction bases: 13. The CDR3 DNA reads as TGTGCCAGTAGCTCGACCCAGCGGGATTGGGATGAGCAGTTCTTC. It codes for CASSSTQRDWDEQFF.

V is TRBV19 and J is TRBJ1-5, with D perhaps TRBD1 (6 bases). In germline, CDR1 is LNHDA, CDR2 SQIVND (reference sequence). The CDR3 consists of 16 residues. Trimming took 4 bases from V and 0 from J, leaving 13 bases between them. CDR3 in amino acids: CASSNTGSSSNQPQHF. The DNA for the CDR3 is TGTGCCAGTAGTAACACAGGGAGTAGTAGCAATCAGCCCCAGCATTTT. Supplemented by reference TRBV19 and TRBJ1-5, the full variable domain reads DGGITQSPKYLFRKEGQNVTLSCEQNLNHDAMYWYRQDPGQGLRLIYYSQIVNDFQKGDIAEGYSVSREKKESFPLTVTSAQKNPTAFYLCASSNTGSSSNQPQHFGDGTRLSIL.

As DNA, the CDR3 is TGTGCTAGTGGGACACAGGGAATGAGGTACGAGCAGTACTTC. As protein: CASGTQGMRYEQYF. V and J are TRBV12-5 and TRBJ2-7; D perhaps matches TRBD1 (6 bases). Germline assignment: CDR1 LGHNT and CDR2 FRNRAP. With 6 bases removed from V and 4 bases from J, the gap between germline ends came to 16 bases. The CDR3 sequence is 14 residues long.

This rearrangement joins TRBV28 to TRBJ2-7; the match to TRBD2 covers 7 bases. CDR1 MDHEN and CDR2 SYDVKM come from the germline V gene. This CDR3 comprises 15 residues. V trimming: 3 bases; J trimming: 2 bases; junction bases outside the gene matches: 7. The CDR3 DNA reads TGTGCCAGCAGTTTGCGACCCGCGGGGGCCTACGAGCAGTACTTC. Its translation: CASSLRPAGAYEQYF.

V is TRBV5-1 and J is TRBJ2-2; 8 bases line up with TRBD1. The CDR3 loop spans 15 amino acids. Per the germline V gene, CDR1 is SGHRS and CDR2 is YFSETQ. V dropped 4 bases and J dropped 7; count of bases not matched to a gene: 9. The CDR3 here is CASSPWTGKVGELFF. The CDR3 DNA follows: TGCGCCAGCAGCCCCTGGACAGGGAAGGTCGGGGAGCTGTTTTTT.

This chain links TRBV6-6 with TRBJ1-2, with D perhaps TRBD1 (5 bases). V shed 2 bases and J shed 8 bases, with 18 bases lying between them. There are 15 residues in the CDR3. From germline, CDR1 is MNHNY and CDR2 SVGAGI (reference sequence). CDR3 coding DNA: TGTGCCAGCAGTTACCCTAAATCCAGGGAGGCCGGCTACACCTTC. It codes for CASSYPKSREAGYTF.

This chain uses TRBV6-6 with TRBJ2-1; D is undetermined. This CDR3 is 15 amino acids long. V was cut by 4 bases and J by 0 bases, with 10 bases left in between. Germline V gene data show CDR1 as MNHNY and CDR2 as SVGAGI (reference sequence). CDR3 in DNA: TGTGCCAGCAGTTCCATACTGAGCTCCTACAATGAGCAGTTCTTC. Protein sequence: CASSSILSSYNEQFF.

The chain employs TRBV5-6 and TRBJ2-7; the match to TRBD1 covers 7 bases. Per germline, CDR1 SGHDT and CDR2 YYEEEE. This CDR3 has 12 amino acids. V lost 4 bases, J lost 6 bases, and 4 bases stayed unmatched. CDR3 sequence reads: CASSTPGGEQYF. CDR3 nucleotide sequence: TGTGCCAGCAGCACTCCAGGGGGCGAGCAGTACTTC.

The chain uses TRBV5-6 and TRBJ2-7; 9 bases fit TRBD2. The CDR3 length is 14 residues. The J segment lost 4 bases and the V segment lost 4 bases, leaving 6 bases of the junction unmatched. Germline-derived CDR1 and CDR2 are SGHDT and YYEEEE. For the CDR3, the DNA is TGTGCCAGCAGCCTCCCCGCGGGAGGGTACGAGCAGTACTTC. It yields the protein CASSLPAGGYEQYF. Using reference TRBV5-6 and TRBJ2-7 for the parts outside the CDR3, the full variable domain is DAGVTQSPTHLIKTRGQQVTLRCSPKSGHDTVSWYQQALGQGPQFIFQYYEEEERQRGNFPDRFSGHQFPNYSSELNVNALLLGDSALYLCASSLPAGGYEQYFGPGTRLTVT.

The rearrangement joins TRBV4-1 to TRBJ1-2; D ambiguous. The CDR3 covers 15 residues. With 1 base removed from V and 2 bases from J, the gap between germline ends came to 11 bases. Germline CDR1 and CDR2: MGHRA and YSYEKL. The CDR3 DNA follows: TGCGCCAGCAGCCAAGTCGGCCGGCGGAACTATGGCTACACCTTC. The encoded protein is CASSQVGRRNYGYTF.